The 8 T cell receptor beta chains below all came from one sample that was sequenced in a study of early T cells in non-severe SARS-CoV-2 infection. TCRdb reprocessed the 5' RACE reads via MiXCR and lists one record per CDR3 protein. The sample has roughly 93,000 distinct CDR3 sequences; approximately 11% are singletons. The sequencing input was whole blood. These receptors were obtained from an adult who was a healthcare worker with PCR-confirmed SARS-CoV-2 infection or an uninfected control (not recorded which).

This clonotype was counted at least ten times. The V and J genes are TRBV24-1 and TRBJ2-5; D may be TRBD1 (5 bases). The V end lost 1 base, the J end lost 1 base, and 6 bases lay between the germline ends. Per germline, CDR1 KGHDR and CDR2 SFDVKD. The CDR3 is made up of 14 amino acids. The CDR3 DNA reads as TGTGCCACCAGTGATTTTCAGGGCCAAGAGACCCAGTACTTC. The encoded protein is CATSDFQGQETQYF.

This clonotype was seen only a few times. The chain links TRBV5-6 to TRBJ2-7; unclear D gene. V lost 2 bases, J lost 2 bases, and 14 bases lay in between. The CDR3 runs 15 residues. Germline values: CDR1 SGHDT, CDR2 YYEEEE. The CDR3 nucleotides read TGTGCCAGCAGCTTACCGACAAGAGGAGCCTACGAGCAGTACTTC. It encodes CASSLPTRGAYEQYF.

The chain combines TRBV4-1 with TRBJ2-7; no definite D call. Trimming shortened V by 0 bases and J by 3 bases, and 9 bases separated the two germline ends. Germline V gene sequence: CDR1 MGHRA, CDR2 YSYEKL. The CDR3 totals 14 residues. In nucleotides, the CDR3 is TGCGCCAGCAGCCAAGATTCGCCGGGCTACGAGCAGTACTTC. Translating gives CASSQDSPGYEQYF.

This clonotype was seen at least ten times. The chain links TRBV20-1 to TRBJ1-5; D gene ambiguous. Per the germline V gene, CDR1 is DFQATT and CDR2 is SNEGSKA (reference sequence). The CDR3 covers 12 residues. Trimming removed 1 base from V and 6 bases from J, with 7 bases in between. CDR3 coding DNA: TGCAGTGCTAGAGCCGGGTTTCAGCCCCAGCATTTT. It yields the protein CSARAGFQPQHF.

The chain links TRBV7-3 to TRBJ2-1; 9 bases line up with TRBD2. CDR3 size: 15 residues. In germline, CDR1 is SGHTA, CDR2 FQGTGA. V shed 2 bases and J 10 bases; nucleotides not matched to a gene: 9. The CDR3 reads CASSLYTSGPREQFF. CDR3 DNA sequence: TGTGCCAGCAGCTTATACACTAGCGGGCCTAGAGAGCAGTTCTTC.

Many counts were recorded for this clonotype. The rearrangement uses TRBV11-2 and TRBJ2-2, with D perhaps matching TRBD1 (5 bases). Between the trimmed V and J ends, which lost 2 bases and 4 bases, there was a span of 8 bases. This CDR3 has 14 amino acids. The germline gives CDR1 SGHAT, CDR2 FQNNGV. CDR3 loop: CASSLLTVTGELFF. CDR3 nucleotide sequence: TGTGCCAGCAGCTTACTGACAGTCACCGGGGAGCTGTTTTTT.

This chain uses TRBV30 with TRBJ2-3, with a tentative D call TRBD1 (7 bases). Germline CDR1 reads GTSNPN; CDR2 reads SVGIG (reference sequence). CDR3 length: 14 amino acids. Trimming left V 8 bases short and J 5 bases short, with 20 bases between. CDR3 protein: CARKGQGGVDTQYF. Here the CDR3 DNA reads TGTGCCCGAAAAGGCCAGGGGGGAGTAGATACGCAGTATTTT. Combining the CDR3 with reference TRBV30 and TRBJ2-3 gives the whole variable domain SQTIHQWPATLVQPVGSPLSLECTVEGTSNPNLYWYRQAAGRGLQLLFYSVGIGQISSEVPQNLSASRPQDRQFILSSKKLLLSDSGFYLCARKGQGGVDTQYFGPGTRLTVL.

The chain has TRBV28 and TRBJ1-1, with TRBD1 matching 8 bases. CDR1 is MDHEN and CDR2 is SYDVKM in the germline V gene. This CDR3 is built from 13 residues. V shed 6 bases and J 3 bases; nucleotides not matched to a gene: 3. The CDR3 region has the DNA TGTGCCAGCAGCCCGACAGGGGACACTGAAGCTTTCTTT. Translation gives CASSPTGDTEAFF.